This entry lists 20 T cell receptor beta chains sequenced from one sample in a study of tumor and adjacent non-tumor tissue in lung cancer. The library came from three nested PCR rounds adapted from ARM-PCR protocols. Each CDR3 protein is one row after TCRdb ran MiXCR on the multiplex PCR reads. The sample includes approximately 68,000 distinct CDR3 sequences, more than 65% of them seen just once. RNA was extracted from bulk tissue without any cell sorting. Distant lung tissue was collected more than 3 cm away from the tumor edge. Source material: distant non-tumor lung tissue. The receptors derive from a man in his fifties or sixties with non-small cell lung cancer.

This sequence joins TRBV6-2 or TRBV6-3 and TRBJ2-1, with D tentatively TRBD1 (6 bases). V lost 5 bases and J lost 16, with 24 bases in between. The V gene's germline CDR1 is MNHEY and CDR2 SVGEGT. The CDR3 sequence is 14 residues long. The chain's CDR3 is CASSIQGSYIEYFF. In DNA, the CDR3 is TGTGCCAGCAGTATACAGGGCTCCTACATTGAGTACTTCTTC.

DNA of the CDR3: TGTGCCAGCAGTGAAACCCTGAACTACTACGAGCAGTACTTC. Translated: CASSETLNYYEQYF. The genes are TRBV6-1 and TRBJ2-7; D call uncertain. Trimming shortened V by 2 bases and J by 3 bases, and 11 bases separated the two germline ends. CDR3 length: 14 residues. Germline CDR1 MNHNS, CDR2 SASEGT.

Notes on this clonotype: Germline is not matched at one junction end, which may reflect a read error. The V call is TRBV5-4, the J call TRBJ2-2, with TRBD2 identical over 7 bases. The CDR3 contains 12 residues. The germline V gene has CDR1 SGHNT and CDR2 YYREEE (reference sequence). CDR3 nucleotide sequence: TGTGCCAACAGCGGGGATATCGGGGAGCTGTTTTTT. It translates to CANSGDIGELFF.

About this clonotype: Compared with germline, one end of the junction differs, possibly owing to a read error. The chain joins TRBV10-3 to TRBJ2-6; 14 bases fit TRBD2. This CDR3 is 20 amino acids long. The V gene's germline CDR1 is ENHRY and CDR2 SYGVKD. This CDR3 reads CAISEHGTSGRDSGANDLSF. CDR3 in DNA: TGTGCCATCAGTGAACATGGGACTAGCGGGAGAGACTCTGGGGCCAACGACCTGAGTTTC.

Concerning this clonotype itself: This may come from a read error, since a much larger clone is one base off. The chain carries TRBV29-1 and TRBJ2-1; D gene ambiguous. CDR1 and CDR2 from the germline V gene are SQVTM and ANQGSEA. CDR3 length equals 14 residues. The DNA of the CDR3 is TGCAGCGTTAAAGATCCAGGAATCTACAATGGGCGGTTCTTC. Its translation: CSVKDPGIYNGRFF.

In regard to this clonotype: It is likely a read error, because the conserved phenylalanine at the end of the CDR3 is missing. The rearrangement joins TRBV4-1 to TRBJ2-1, with no clear D. The germline V gene encodes CDR1 MGHRA and CDR2 YSYEKL. This CDR3 has 14 residues. The chain's CDR3 is CASIQERNYNEQFS. CDR3 sequence (DNA): TGCGCCAGCATCCAAGAACGTAACTACAATGAGCAGTTCTCC.

The sample holds a few counts of this clonotype. This could be a read error, since a much larger clone is one nucleotide away. This chain links TRBV12-3 or TRBV12-4 with TRBJ2-3, with 13 positions matching TRBD2. There are 18 residues in the CDR3. Germline trimming cut 5 bases from V and 3 bases from J; bases unmatched to any gene: 11. DNA for the CDR3: TGTGCCAGCAGTCCATTTGGACTAGCGGGGGCCGAGACAGATACGCAGTATTTT. Translating it yields CASSPFGLAGAETDTQYF.

A note on this clonotype: Here the CDR3 omits its conserved ending phenylalanine or tryptophan, so a read error is the likely source. The chain is built from TRBV29-1 and TRBJ2-5, with D perhaps assigned TRBD1 or TRBD2 (5 bases each). Germline V gives CDR1 SQVTM, CDR2 ANQGSEA. This CDR3 comprises 13 residues. CDR3 residues: CSVETGVPETQYL. CDR3 DNA sequence: TGTAGCGTTGAAACAGGTGTACCAGAGACCCAGTACTTA.

Remarks on this clonotype: Because the CDR3 is missing its conserved closing phenylalanine or tryptophan, this is likely a read error. The DNA is left out, because the CDR3 cannot be placed on it with certainty; the CDR3 is given as TCRdb lists it. V is TRBV6-5 and J is TRBJ1-1. From germline, CDR1 is MNHEY and CDR2 SVGAGI. The CDR3 spans 15 residues, counting both ends. The chain's CDR3 is CASTYGGQVSTEAFS.

A note on this clonotype: One junction end disagrees with the germline gene, perhaps due to a read error. J is TRBJ2-5 and V is TRBV12-3 or TRBV12-4; D may be TRBD1 (5 bases). The CDR3 length is 14 residues. In nucleotides, the CDR3 is TGTGTCAGCAGTCTGACAGAGACTCAAGAGACCCAGTACTTC. Translation gives CVSSLTETQETQYF.

A word on this clonotype: A much more abundant neighbour one base away suggests this may be a read error. V gene TRBV5-1 combines with J gene TRBJ2-5; 10 nucleotides agree with TRBD1. Looked up from germline, CDR1 is SGHRS and CDR2 is YFSETQ. V shed 6 bases and J 1 base; nucleotides not matched to a gene: 6. This CDR3 contains 15 residues. The CDR3, as DNA: TGCGCCAGCAACTGGGGACAGGGGTCCCAAGAGACCCAGTACTTC. It specifies CASNWGQGSQETQYF.

Comment on this clonotype: At one end, the junction sequence differs from germline, possibly due to a read error. This chain joins TRBV11-3 and TRBJ2-7; D might be TRBD2 (6 bases). CDR1 is SGHNT, CDR2 YENEEA, per germline. The length of the CDR3 is 15 residues. This CDR3 is CASSLDVGLSYEQYF. CDR3 sequence (DNA): TGTGCTAGCAGCTTAGACGTGGGACTGTCATACGAGCAGTACTTC.

In regard to this clonotype: A junction boundary mismatches the germline segment, possibly from a read error. This chain joins TRBV24-1 and TRBJ2-1; 7 bases are a match to TRBD2. CDR1 is KGHDR, CDR2 SFDVKD, per germline. The CDR3 length is 15 residues. The CDR3: CTTSDLRVTSNEQLF. In DNA, the CDR3 is TGTACCACCAGCGATTTGCGGGTGACTAGCAATGAGCAGCTCTTC.

As concerns this clonotype: This CDR3 fails to terminate in the conserved phenylalanine or tryptophan, so it likely reflects a read error. V usage is TRBV6-6 and J usage is TRBJ2-7, with 8 bases aligning to TRBD1. The V gene end was trimmed by 9 bases and the J gene end by 3 bases; junction bases not matched to a gene: 7. This CDR3 comprises 13 residues. Germline lookup yields CDR1 MNHNY and CDR2 SVGAGI (reference sequence). The CDR3 DNA sequence: TGTGCCAGAGCGACCGGGACAGGCTACGAGCAGTACATC. It is translated as CARATGTGYEQYI.

Details on this clonotype: A much larger clone differs from this one at a single base, so this may be a read error. This chain connects TRBV24-1 to TRBJ2-3, with D possibly matching TRBD1 (5 bases). Germline CDR1 reads KGHDR; CDR2 reads SFDVKD. Trimming cost V 3 bases and J 2 bases, with 14 bases left between them. CDR3 length: 16 residues. CDR3 coding DNA: TGTGCCACCAGTGATCCACATGGGGCCTACACAGATACGCAGTATTTT. It specifies CATSDPHGAYTDTQYF.

This clonotype has only one observation. The chain uses TRBV6-5 and TRBJ2-5, with D possibly TRBD2 on 5 matching bases. The CDR3 is made up of 14 amino acids. Germline V CDR1 and CDR2: MNHEY, SVGAGI. The CDR3 coding sequence is TGTGTTAGCAGCCCGTCCCGGGGTAAAGAGACCCAGTACTTC. It specifies CVSSPSRGKETQYF.

With regard to this clonotype: Germline and junction disagree at one end, which may indicate a read error. The chain recombines TRBV11-1 with TRBJ2-5, with TRBD2 matching over 10 bases. CDR3 size: 14 residues. In germline, CDR1 is SGHAT, CDR2 FQDESV (reference sequence). The CDR3 DNA reads as TGTCCCAGCAGTTTATCGGGACTAGCGGAGACCCAGTACTTC. Translating gives CPSSLSGLAETQYF.

Turning to this clonotype: Germline is not matched at one junction end, which may reflect a read error. The chain links TRBV20-1 to TRBJ2-5; 7 bases line up with TRBD2. CDR3 size: 13 residues. Germline V CDR1 and CDR2: DFQATT, SNEGSKA (reference sequence). The CDR3 region is CSVIGGRMKTQYF. CDR3 nucleotides: TGCAGTGTTATCGGCGGGAGAATGAAGACACAGTACTTC.

Concerning this clonotype itself: The junction shows a germline mismatch at one end, possibly a read error. The chain joins TRBV6-5 to TRBJ2-2, with a tentative D call TRBD1 (6 bases). CDR1 and CDR2 (germline): MNHEY, SVGAGI. The CDR3 is 14 residues long. CDR3 residues: CAISYPGVTGELFF. As DNA, the CDR3 is TGTGCCATCAGTTACCCAGGGGTAACCGGGGAGCTGTTTTTT.

Remarks on this clonotype: Because the CDR3 is missing its conserved closing phenylalanine or tryptophan, this is likely a read error. The chain recombines TRBV6-5 with TRBJ1-1; D uncertain. CDR3 length: 13 amino acids. V dropped 5 bases and J dropped 4 bases, with 11 bases sitting between them. The germline V gene has CDR1 MNHEY and CDR2 SVGAGI. Here the CDR3 DNA reads TGTGCCAGCAGTAAGCCCGAGGGCACTGAAGCTTTCTAT. It specifies CASSKPEGTEAFY.